This T cell receptor (beta chain) derives from a study of STAT5B mutations in CD4+ large granular lymphocyte leukemia (dated by TCRdb to the early 2020s). Some background on the complete study: Among healthy controls, the CDR3 'QG' motif was associated with a particular HLA allele. The TCRbeta repertoires of CD4+ T-cell large granular lymphocyte leukemia patients were compared with the TCRbeta repertoires of healthy blood donors. Flow cytometry on FACSCanto II or FACSVerse confirmed that purified fractions exceeded 95% purity among lymphocytes.

From the cysteine up to the phenylalanine, the CDR3 has a length of 15 residues. The CDR3 DNA has 45 bases and is translated from base 1. V was cut back by 6 bases and J by 5 bases, leaving a gap of 18 bases between them. CDR1 is given as MNHEY and CDR2 as SVGAGI, both from the germline V gene. The paper's findings and limits, for the study overall: CD4-sorted patient repertoires appeared more clonal than healthy CD4+ repertoires, and this difference persisted after removing the putative leukemic clones. TRBV06-family usage was enriched among the top patient clones (8/27) compared with healthy controls (2/35). The main leukemic clonotypes were found to be private to each patient, although about a quarter of the main leukemic clonotypes were detected at low frequency in the non-leukemic repertoires of other patients. Data were not HLA-matched; higher clonality in CD4+ versus CD8+ T-LGLL could reflect the relatively small sample size.

The immunoSEQ assay at survey resolution was applied to genomic DNA for sequencing of TCRbeta rearrangements. In the source study's methods: A lowest detectable productive clonotype frequency of 2.59 x 10-5 was observed in the TCR sequencing data. Only productive TCRbeta rearrangements, meaning sequences that were complete and in-frame, were kept for the analyses. Sample clonality was computed as Simpson clonality in the immunoSEQ Analyzer version 3.0. Clones were binned by frequency as very rare, small, medium, large (1-20%) or hyperexpanded (>20%). Generation probabilities were estimated with OLGA 1.2.3, V-gene circos plots were generated with VDJtools, specificities were searched for in VDJdb, and CDR3 motifs were identified with GLIPH. Here the immuneACCESS table is served through TCRdb, limited to in-frame sequences with V and J called. Missing clones are a known gap in these copies; in checked studies unresolved V genes cover under half, and the rest lacks a known reason. V, J and clone size are those of that table, while D and trimming were read from the DNA. The sample table records roughly 36,000 clones; around 88% of these occur just once. More than 0.75% of the sample goes to the ten largest clones.

The healthy control group was made up of 37 blood donors, and the Finnish Red Cross blood service supplied their buffy coats. All TCR-sequenced material derived from peripheral blood: patient blood samples and healthy donor buffy coats. Peripheral blood mononuclear cells were isolated by Ficoll-Hypaque gradient centrifugation. CD4+ cells were magnetically purified from the buffy coats of healthy controls. The Gentra Puregene Cell and Tissue kit was used for genomic DNA extraction, and quantification was performed on a Qubit 2.0 fluorometer. On this clone itself: The antigen it binds to is not known. Within one base of it there is no much larger clone, and no base qualities were kept.

Sequencing was performed on CD4+ T cells from blood buffy coats. The source is a human donor in good health. The chain links TRBV6-5 with TRBJ2-3; the D gene is possibly TRBD1 or TRBD2, with 5 bases matching each. Here the CDR3 is given as CASRPLRDGGDTQYF. DNA sequence: TGTGCCAGCAGGCCTTTACGGGACGGAGGAGATACGCAGTATTTT.